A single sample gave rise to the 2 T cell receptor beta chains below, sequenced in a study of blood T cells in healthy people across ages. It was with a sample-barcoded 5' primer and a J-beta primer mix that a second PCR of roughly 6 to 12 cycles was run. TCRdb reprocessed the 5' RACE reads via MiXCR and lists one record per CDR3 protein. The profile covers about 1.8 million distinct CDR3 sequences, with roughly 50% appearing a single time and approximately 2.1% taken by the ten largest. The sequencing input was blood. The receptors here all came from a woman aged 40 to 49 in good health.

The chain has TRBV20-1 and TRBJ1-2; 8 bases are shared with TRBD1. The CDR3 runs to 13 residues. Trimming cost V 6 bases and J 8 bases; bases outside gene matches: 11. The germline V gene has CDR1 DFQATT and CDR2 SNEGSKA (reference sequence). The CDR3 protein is CSAQKQGVGGYTF. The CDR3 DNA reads TGCAGTGCCCAAAAACAGGGGGTTGGAGGCTACACCTTC.

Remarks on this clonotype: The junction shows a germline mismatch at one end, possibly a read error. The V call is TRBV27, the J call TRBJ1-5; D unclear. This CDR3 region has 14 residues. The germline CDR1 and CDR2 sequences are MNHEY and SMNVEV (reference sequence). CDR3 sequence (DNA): TGTGCCAGCGGTAGGGAATATAGCGATCAGCCCCAGCATTTT. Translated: CASGREYSDQPQHF.